This entry lists 25 T cell receptor beta chains sequenced from one sample in a study of shared clonotypes between healthy human individuals. Profiling relied on immunoSEQ multiplex PCR, and the TCRdb table lists in-frame clones only, not all of them. This table holds roughly 500,000 clones, approximately 80% found once. Sequenced sample: PBMCs. Receptors were obtained from a woman in her thirties or forties in good health. Some clones in this sample may be carry-over from other donors' samples.

This chain uses TRBV5-1 with TRBJ2-5, with 9 nucleotides matching TRBD1. Germline V CDR1 and CDR2: SGHRS, YFSETQ. Trimming at V came to 4 bases and at J to 5 bases, leaving 12 bases not matched to a gene. CDR3 length: 16 amino acids. CDR3 residues: CASSTSGTGGWETQYF. The CDR3, as DNA: TGCGCCAGCAGCACCTCGGGAACAGGGGGCTGGGAGACCCAGTACTTC.

The genes are TRBV5-1 and TRBJ2-3, with 12 bases that match TRBD2. With V trimmed by 4 bases and J by 4 bases, 13 bases remained unmatched. Germline V gene lookup returns CDR1 SGHRS and CDR2 YFSETQ. The CDR3 consists of 18 residues. The CDR3 here is CASSPRLAGATVADTQYF. DNA for the CDR3: TGCGCCAGCAGCCCCAGACTAGCGGGAGCCACAGTGGCAGATACGCAGTATTTT.

J is TRBJ2-7 and V is TRBV4-3, with no clear D. Germline V gene sequence: CDR1 LGHNA, CDR2 YSLEER. The V end lost 0 bases, the J end lost 4 bases, and 7 bases lay between the germline ends. The CDR3 has 13 amino acids. The CDR3 DNA follows: TGCGCCAGCAGCCAAGAGGCAGATTACGAGCAGTACTTC. It is translated as CASSQEADYEQYF.

This sequence joins TRBV28 and TRBJ1-1, with a weak D call TRBD1 (5 bases). Germline V lookup: CDR1 MDHEN, CDR2 SYDVKM. V was clipped by 6 bases and J by 4 bases, with 15 bases between them. The CDR3 runs 14 residues. The CDR3: CASSLLGVTTEAFF. Written as DNA, the CDR3 is TGTGCCAGCAGCCTACTGGGGGTTACCACTGAAGCTTTCTTT.

The count of this clone is one. The junction differs from germline at one of its ends, possibly a read error. This chain joins TRBV7-2 and TRBJ2-5; 10 bases fit TRBD1. The CDR3 runs to 14 residues. Per the germline V gene, CDR1 is SGHTA and CDR2 is FQGNSA. The DNA of the CDR3 is TGTGCCAGCAGCTTAGGGACAGGGGGGACGGCCTGGGACTTC. Amino acid sequence: CASSLGTGGTAWDF.

The chain carries TRBV11-3 and TRBJ1-2; D unclear. CDR1 and CDR2 (germline): SGHNT, YENEEA. Between the trimmed V and J ends, which lost 4 bases and 2 bases, there was a span of 11 bases. The CDR3 has 14 residues. CDR3 amino acids: CASSSNPGNYGYTF. The CDR3 bases are TGTGCCAGCAGCTCAAATCCGGGAAACTATGGCTACACCTTC.

This clone turned up a few times. V usage is TRBV27 and J usage is TRBJ1-1; 8 bases are shared with TRBD1. Unmatched junction bases numbered 9, after V lost 5 bases and J lost 4 bases. Looked up from germline, CDR1 is MNHEY and CDR2 is SMNVEV (reference sequence). This CDR3 comprises 15 residues. As DNA, the CDR3 is TGTGCCAGCAGTAACAGGGGGATCGATGGCACTGAAGCTTTCTTT. This codes for CASSNRGIDGTEAFF.

A single count supports this clone. The chain links TRBV7-2 to TRBJ2-2; 9 nucleotides line up with TRBD2. CDR1 and CDR2 from the germline V gene are SGHTA and FQGNSA. The ends lost 3 bases at V and 6 bases at J; junction bases unmatched: 5. The CDR3 runs to 15 residues. CDR3 nucleotide sequence: TGTGCCAGCAGCTTCCCAGCGGGAGGATCCGGGGAGCTGTTTTTT. It encodes CASSFPAGGSGELFF.

This chain links TRBV18 with TRBJ2-7, with 8 bases fitting TRBD2. The CDR3 runs 19 residues. Germline-derived CDR1 and CDR2 are KGHSH and LQKENI. V shed 1 base, J shed 1 base, and the junction held 15 bases outside the gene matches. DNA for the CDR3: TGTGCCAGCTCACCACGGACAATTTTGGCGGGAGGAGTATCCTACGAGCAGTACTTC. Translation gives CASSPRTILAGGVSYEQYF.

The chain employs TRBV30 and TRBJ2-7; unclear D gene. Germline CDR1 reads GTSNPN; CDR2 reads SVGIG (reference sequence). The CDR3 is 12 residues long. Trimming left V 0 bases short and J 3 bases short, with 6 bases between. The CDR3 here is CAWSVTVYEQYF. The CDR3 region has the DNA TGTGCCTGGAGTGTAACCGTCTACGAGCAGTACTTC. The variable domain in full, completed from reference TRBV30 and TRBJ2-7, reads SQTIHQWPATLVQPVGSPLSLECTVEGTSNPNLYWYRQAAGRGLQLLFYSVGIGQISSEVPQNLSASRPQDRQFILSSKKLLLSDSGFYLCAWSVTVYEQYFGPGTRLTVT.

The V call is TRBV2, the J call TRBJ2-5; 8 bases agree with TRBD1. V shed 2 bases, J shed 1 base, and the junction held 9 bases outside the gene matches. The CDR3 length is 17 residues. Germline CDR1 and CDR2: SNHLY and FYNNEI. The CDR3 bases are TGTGCCAGCAGTGAAACAGACAGGGGACGGGGCCAAGAGACCCAGTACTTC. Its protein is CASSETDRGRGQETQYF.

As for this clone: Additional DNA sequences in this sample encode the identical CDR3. J is TRBJ2-5 and V is TRBV18; D uncertain. Trimming removed 4 bases at V and 1 base at J, with 10 bases between. The germline V gene has CDR1 KGHSH and CDR2 LQKENI. The CDR3 runs 14 residues. CDR3 protein: CASSRTGSQETQYF. The CDR3 region has the DNA TGTGCCAGCTCACGGACCGGGTCCCAAGAGACCCAGTACTTC.

This chain uses TRBV7-2 with TRBJ1-1, with 8 bases identical to TRBD1. Looked up from germline, CDR1 is SGHTA and CDR2 is FQGNSA. Trimming at V came to 5 bases and at J to 2 bases, leaving 16 bases not matched to a gene. The CDR3 length is 18 residues. The CDR3: CASSLRLLDRGDNTEAFF. The DNA of the CDR3 is TGTGCCAGCAGCCTCCGGCTTCTCGACAGGGGCGATAACACTGAAGCTTTCTTT. Together with reference TRBV7-2 and TRBJ1-1, the CDR3 gives the full variable domain: GAGVSQSPSNKVTEKGKDVELRCDPISGHTALYWYRQSLGQGLEFLIYFQGNSAPDKSGLPSDRFSAERTGGSVSTLTIQRTQQEDSAVYLCASSLRLLDRGDNTEAFFGQGTRLTVV.

The rearrangement uses TRBV18 and TRBJ2-1; 8 bases fit TRBD2. Trimming removed 3 bases from V and 7 bases from J; junction bases left unmatched: 5. Germline V gives CDR1 KGHSH, CDR2 LQKENI. This CDR3 has 14 residues. CDR3 sequence reads: CASSPLSGSNEQFF. The CDR3 region has the DNA TGTGCCAGCTCACCGTTGAGCGGGAGTAATGAGCAGTTCTTC. Filled out from reference TRBV18 and TRBJ2-1, the complete variable domain reads NAGVMQNPRHLVRRRGQEARLRCSPMKGHSHVYWYRQLPEEGLKFMVYLQKENIIDESGMPKERFSAEFPKEGPSILRIQQVVRGDSAAYFCASSPLSGSNEQFFGPGTRLTVL.

Of note for this clone: The DNA is left out, because the CDR3 cannot be placed on it with certainty; the CDR3 is given as TCRdb lists it. J is TRBJ2-1 and V is TRBV5-1; the table's TRBD1 call for D was not verified on the DNA. CDR1 is SGHRS and CDR2 is YFSETQ in the germline V gene. The CDR3 contains 12 residues when both ends are counted. The CDR3 here is CASSFGQGSLFF.

The rearrangement links TRBV5-1 to TRBJ2-2; TRBD2 might be the D (6 bases). Per the germline V gene, CDR1 is SGHRS and CDR2 is YFSETQ. The CDR3 length is 15 residues. Between the trimmed V and J ends, which lost 4 bases and 1 base, there was a span of 11 bases. CDR3 bases: TGCGCCAGCAGCGGGAGGTCGGGGAACACCGGGGAGCTGTTTTTT. It specifies CASSGRSGNTGELFF. The full variable domain, in which reference TRBV5-1 and TRBJ2-2 provide the parts outside the CDR3, is KAGVTQTPRYLIKTRGQQVTLSCSPISGHRSVSWYQQTPGQGLQFLFEYFSETQRNKGNFPGRFSGRQFSNSRSEMNVSTLELGDSALYLCASSGRSGNTGELFFGEGSRLTVL.

The V and J genes are TRBV2 and TRBJ1-3, with 7 bases identical to TRBD1. Germline loops: CDR1 SNHLY, CDR2 FYNNEI. The ends lost 8 bases at V and 1 base at J; junction bases unmatched: 2. The length of the CDR3 is 13 residues. CDR3 nucleotide sequence: TGTGCCAGCTTACAGGGGTCTGGAAACACCATATATTTT. Protein sequence: CASLQGSGNTIYF.

To note about this clone: Other DNA sequences of this sample code for an identical CDR3. The chain has TRBV27 and TRBJ2-3; 10 bases agree with TRBD2. This CDR3 spans 16 amino acids. The J segment lost 0 bases and the V segment lost 5 bases, leaving 5 bases of the junction unmatched. Germline V gene lookup returns CDR1 MNHEY and CDR2 SMNVEV (reference sequence). The CDR3 is CASSRTSGASTDTQYF. The CDR3 bases are TGTGCCAGCAGTCGAACTAGCGGGGCAAGCACAGATACGCAGTATTTT.

This clone was seen just once. The chain is built from TRBV7-9 and TRBJ2-5, with TRBD1 identical over 7 bases. This CDR3 has 14 residues. The junction had 13 bases not matched to a gene; V was cut back by 4 bases and J by 11 bases. Germline CDR1 reads SEHNR; CDR2 reads FQNEAQ (reference sequence). CDR3: CASSWGQRIEVQYF. The CDR3 region has the DNA TGTGCCAGCAGCTGGGGACAGCGAATAGAGGTGCAGTACTTC.

This rearrangement joins TRBV15 to TRBJ1-4; possible D gene TRBD1, 6 bases. The V gene's germline CDR1 is LNHNV and CDR2 YYDKDF (reference sequence). This CDR3 has 17 residues. V was trimmed by 0 bases and J by 7 bases, leaving 18 bases between them. The CDR3 DNA reads TGTGCCACCAGCAGAGAAGGGGGAGGACAGTACCGTGAAAAACTGTTTTTT. As protein: CATSREGGGQYREKLFF.

V gene TRBV7-6 combines with J gene TRBJ2-1; D is perhaps TRBD1 (8 bases). Trimming took 1 base from V and 4 from J, leaving 11 bases between them. The CDR3 has 15 amino acids. Germline-derived CDR1 and CDR2 are SGHVS and FNYEAQ. The CDR3: CASSLVQGGYNEQFF. CDR3 DNA sequence: TGTGCCAGCAGCTTAGTACAGGGGGGGTACAATGAGCAGTTCTTC.

This clone was observed at least ten times. The sample has other DNA sequences that encode this CDR3 too. The chain joins TRBV11-2 to TRBJ2-7; D is perhaps TRBD1 (5 bases). Trimming shortened V by 4 bases and J by 4 bases, and 14 bases separated the two germline ends. The CDR3 covers 14 residues. Germline CDR1 and CDR2: SGHAT and FQNNGV. The CDR3 DNA reads TGTGCCAGCAGCTCAGGATTGGGGCTATACGAGCAGTACTTC. It codes for CASSSGLGLYEQYF.

This sequence joins TRBV29-1 and TRBJ1-2; D remains ambiguous. The CDR3 sequence is 14 residues long. The V gene's germline CDR1 is SQVTM and CDR2 ANQGSEA. Trimming removed 4 bases at V and 0 bases at J, with 12 bases between. CDR3 amino acids: CSVVGVAANYGYTF. CDR3 nucleotide sequence: TGCAGCGTTGTCGGGGTCGCAGCTAACTATGGCTACACCTTC.

This clone occurred many times. Other DNA sequences in this sample translate to the same CDR3. The chain uses TRBV2 and TRBJ2-3, with 9 bases fitting TRBD2. CDR3 length: 18 residues. Germline assignment: CDR1 SNHLY and CDR2 FYNNEI. V lost 8 bases to trimming and J lost 0 bases; unmatched junction nucleotides: 15. CDR3 nucleotide sequence: TGTGCCAGCTACGGCGCTTTAGCGGGAGATCTTAGCACAGATACGCAGTATTTT. Its protein is CASYGALAGDLSTDTQYF.

This clone was recorded once. The J gene is TRBJ2-2, the V gene TRBV30; TRBD2 matches 7 bases. The J segment lost 6 bases and the V segment lost 1 base, leaving 8 bases of the junction unmatched. Germline V gene data show CDR1 as GTSNPN and CDR2 as SVGIG (reference sequence). The CDR3 totals 15 residues. CDR3 sequence (DNA): TGTGCCTGGAGTGGGGCGGGAGTAGCGGCCGGGGAGCTGTTTTTT. It is translated as CAWSGAGVAAGELFF.